Listed here are 32 T cell receptor beta chains from one sample, sequenced in a study of blood T cells in healthy people across ages. Combining a sample-barcoded 5' primer with a J-beta primer mix, a second PCR ran for roughly 7 to 12 cycles. TCRdb used MiXCR to reprocess the 5' RACE reads, holding one entry per CDR3 protein. The profile covers hundreds of thousands of distinct CDR3 sequences, with 58% appearing a single time and around 37% taken by the ten largest. Material for sequencing was blood. These receptors came from a man aged 55 to 70 in good health.

V is TRBV12-3 or TRBV12-4 and J is TRBJ2-2; 8 bases line up with TRBD2. V was pared by 6 bases and J by 2 bases, with 2 bases of the junction left unmatched. This CDR3 spans 14 amino acids. The CDR3: CASRRGANTGELFF. As DNA, the CDR3 is TGTGCCAGCAGGCGGGGGGCCAACACCGGGGAGCTGTTTTTT.

The chain couples TRBV28 to TRBJ2-5, with TRBD2 matching over 15 bases. This CDR3 has 17 amino acids. Looked up from germline, CDR1 is MDHEN and CDR2 is SYDVKM. The V and J ends lost 5 bases and 5 bases, in that order; junction bases with no gene match: 9. CDR3 region: CASSTIRTSGGEETQYF. In nucleotides, the CDR3 is TGTGCCAGCAGTACCATCAGGACTAGCGGGGGGGAGGAGACCCAGTACTTC. The full variable domain, in which reference TRBV28 and TRBJ2-5 provide the parts outside the CDR3, is DVKVTQSSRYLVKRTGEKVFLECVQDMDHENMFWYRQDPGLGLRLIYFSYDVKMKEKGDIPEGYSVSREKKERFSLILESASTNQTSMYLCASSTIRTSGGEETQYFGPGTRLLVL.

The chain joins TRBV20-1 to TRBJ2-2; no definite D call. The CDR3 length is 15 residues. Per germline, CDR1 DFQATT and CDR2 SNEGSKA (reference sequence). Trimming stripped 3 bases from V and 0 bases from J, with 11 bases between. CDR3 DNA: TGCAGTGCTAGTATAGGTCACGCGAACACCGGGGAGCTGTTTTTT. Amino acid sequence: CSASIGHANTGELFF.

This clonotype was seen a handful of times. Here the CDR3 reads CSVGFGLKGYF. CDR3 bases: TGCAGCGTAGGGTTCGGCCTTAAGGGGTATTTT. The chain carries TRBV29-1 and TRBJ2-3, with D unresolved. CDR3 length: 11 amino acids. CDR1 is SQVTM, CDR2 ANQGSEA, per germline. With 6 bases removed from V and 14 bases from J, the gap between germline ends came to 18 bases.

V gene TRBV4-1 combines with J gene TRBJ2-3, with 11 bases matching TRBD2. The CDR3 is 17 amino acids. Germline values: CDR1 MGHRA, CDR2 YSYEKL. With 4 bases clipped from V and 2 bases from J, the junction kept 8 bases outside the gene matches. CDR3 in DNA: TGCGCCAGCAGCCGACGACTAGCGGGGTTATTCACAGATACGCAGTATTTT. Residues: CASSRRLAGLFTDTQYF.

The gene calls are TRBV7-9 and TRBJ1-1, with a possible D match to TRBD1 (6 bases). The CDR3 loop spans 16 amino acids. The germline gives CDR1 SEHNR, CDR2 FQNEAQ (reference sequence). With 3 bases removed from V and 1 base from J, the gap between germline ends came to 15 bases. The CDR3 loop reads CASSLGHGTTNTEAFF. The CDR3 nucleotides are TGTGCCAGCAGCTTGGGACATGGGACAACGAACACTGAAGCTTTCTTT.

The chain combines TRBV6-1 with TRBJ2-5; D gene unclear. Germline CDR1 reads MNHNS; CDR2 reads SASEGT. Trimming took off 8 bases at V and 2 bases at J, with 12 bases between the two ends. This CDR3 contains 13 residues. The CDR3 coding sequence is TGTGCCAGCCCGTCCTGGGAACAAGAGACCCAGTACTTC. Translating it yields CASPSWEQETQYF.

The chain joins TRBV20-1 to TRBJ2-3; D call uncertain. V was pared by 6 bases and J by 5 bases, with 18 bases between. Germline CDR1 and CDR2: DFQATT and SNEGSKA (reference sequence). This CDR3 is 14 amino acids long. CDR3 region: CSANRATGIDTQYF. The CDR3 DNA sequence: TGCAGTGCAAACCGGGCCACCGGTATAGATACGCAGTATTTT.

This clonotype was seen only a few times. The rearrangement links TRBV29-1 to TRBJ2-1; 9 positions match TRBD1. The J call is doubtful: the DNA matches TRBJ2-7 better. Germline assignment: CDR1 SQVTM and CDR2 ANQGSEA. This CDR3 has 16 residues. The CDR3 is CSVTRSRTGASYEQYF. As DNA, the CDR3 is TGCAGCGTTACGAGATCGAGGACAGGGGCGAGCTACGAGCAGTACTTC.

This clonotype was counted between two and nine times. This rearrangement joins TRBV2 to TRBJ2-1; the D gene could be TRBD1 or TRBD2 (5 bases each). The CDR3 is 12 residues long. Trimming left V 3 bases short and J 10 bases short, with 10 bases between. CDR1 is SNHLY and CDR2 is FYNNEI in the germline V gene. CDR3 in amino acids: CASSDGWGEQFF. The CDR3 DNA reads TGTGCCAGCAGTGACGGTTGGGGGGAGCAGTTCTTC.

CDR3 residues: CASSLGAPDILYEQYF. CDR3 nucleotide sequence: TGCGCCAGCAGCTTGGGGGCCCCTGACATCTTGTACGAGCAGTACTTC. The chain carries TRBV5-1 and TRBJ2-7; unclear D gene. From germline, CDR1 is SGHRS and CDR2 YFSETQ. The CDR3 contains 16 residues. V was cut by 0 bases and J by 4 bases, with 17 bases left in between.

The genes are TRBV29-1 and TRBJ2-5; D perhaps matches TRBD1 (6 bases). Per the germline V gene, CDR1 is SQVTM and CDR2 is ANQGSEA. This CDR3 spans 13 amino acids. Trimming took off 3 bases at V and 1 base at J, with 9 bases between the two ends. The CDR3 here is CSVDVGAQETQYF. Written as DNA, the CDR3 is TGCAGCGTTGATGTGGGGGCCCAAGAGACCCAGTACTTC. The variable domain in full, with the rest retrieved from reference TRBV29-1 and TRBJ2-5, is SAVISQKPSRDICQRGTSLTIQCQVDSQVTMMFWYRQQPGQSLTLIATANQGSEATYESGFVIDKFPISRPNLTFSTLTVSNMSPEDSSIYLCSVDVGAQETQYFGPGTRLLVL.

The chain links TRBV4-2 to TRBJ1-2; TRBD1 is a possible D gene (5 bases). V was trimmed by 2 bases and J by 3 bases, leaving 10 bases between them. Germline CDR1 LGHNA, CDR2 YNFKEQ. The CDR3 runs 14 residues. In nucleotides, the CDR3 is TGTGCCAGCAGCCAACAGGGAGGGCACTATGGCTACACCTTC. It specifies CASSQQGGHYGYTF.

The chain links TRBV7-6 to TRBJ2-2; D is undetermined. Per the germline V gene, CDR1 is SGHVS and CDR2 is FNYEAQ. V lost 1 base and J lost 5, with 11 bases in between. The CDR3 spans 15 residues. CDR3 region: CASSLEAFSTGELFF. The CDR3, as DNA: TGTGCCAGCAGCTTAGAGGCCTTTTCTACCGGGGAGCTGTTTTTT. The full variable domain, completed using reference TRBV7-6 and TRBJ2-2, is GAGVSQSPRYKVTKRGQDVALRCDPISGHVSLYWYRQALGQGPEFLTYFNYEAQQDKSGLPNDRFSAERPEGSISTLTIQRTEQRDSAMYRCASSLEAFSTGELFFGEGSRLTVL.

The chain joins TRBV29-1 to TRBJ2-1; 15 nucleotides agree with TRBD2. The J segment lost 0 bases and the V segment lost 6 bases, leaving 6 bases of the junction unmatched. CDR3 length: 17 residues. The germline V gene has CDR1 SQVTM and CDR2 ANQGSEA. The CDR3 reads CSVGLAGGPSSYNEQFF. The CDR3 region has the DNA TGCAGCGTCGGACTAGCGGGGGGGCCGAGCTCCTACAATGAGCAGTTCTTC.

This chain links TRBV9 with TRBJ2-5; 10 bases fit TRBD2. Germline V CDR1 and CDR2: SGDLS, YYNGEE. Trimming at V came to 1 base and at J to 0 bases, leaving 12 bases not matched to a gene. The CDR3 contains 19 residues. CDR3 sequence (DNA): TGTGCCAGCAGCGTACGGGGGGCTAGCGGGGGACAGTACCAAGAGACCCAGTACTTC. Its translation: CASSVRGASGGQYQETQYF.

The genes are TRBV29-1 and TRBJ2-1; 7 positions agree with TRBD2. The CDR3 totals 13 residues. Germline V gene lookup returns CDR1 SQVTM and CDR2 ANQGSEA. The V segment lost 6 bases and the J segment 6 bases; nucleotides outside the gene matches: 8. The CDR3 is CSVAGRQGNEQFF. The CDR3 DNA reads as TGCAGCGTAGCGGGGAGGCAGGGCAATGAGCAGTTCTTC.

This clonotype was seen only a few times. The chain links TRBV20-1 to TRBJ2-3; D is possibly TRBD1 or TRBD2 (5 bases each). Germline values: CDR1 DFQATT, CDR2 SNEGSKA (reference sequence). Deletions cut 1 base from V and 4 bases from J, with 9 bases between. The length of the CDR3 is 13 residues. CDR3 in DNA: TGCAGTGCTAGAGTGGGGGTTGCAGATACGCAGTATTTT. Residues: CSARVGVADTQYF.

This clonotype appeared a single time. The chain links TRBV25-1 to TRBJ1-2; no definite D call. The CDR3 length is 11 residues. The ends were cut back, 4 bases at V and 8 bases at J, with 8 bases in the middle. Germline CDR1 reads MGHDK; CDR2 reads SYGVNS. CDR3 loop: CASSAPVGYTF. Here the CDR3 DNA reads TGTGCCAGCAGTGCGCCGGTCGGCTACACCTTC.

The table lists this clonotype with a count of one. The chain links TRBV5-1 to TRBJ2-7; 9 bases agree with TRBD2. Germline CDR1 is SGHRS and CDR2 is YFSETQ. The CDR3 spans 16 residues. The junction had 6 bases not matched to a gene; V was cut back by 0 bases and J by 2 bases. Here the CDR3 DNA reads TGCGCCAGCAGCTTGGGGGATAGCGGGGGTACCTACGAGCAGTACTTC. This codes for CASSLGDSGGTYEQYF.

This sequence joins TRBV29-1 and TRBJ2-7; the match to TRBD1 covers 8 bases. Germline CDR1 is SQVTM and CDR2 is ANQGSEA. V gave up 5 bases and J gave up 2 bases; unmatched junction bases: 5. The CDR3 is made up of 13 amino acids. The CDR3 protein is CSVPGTGAYEQYF. The CDR3 DNA reads TGCAGCGTTCCCGGGACAGGAGCCTACGAGCAGTACTTC.

This clonotype was seen a handful of times. The V call is TRBV12-3 or TRBV12-4, the J call TRBJ1-2; TRBD1 matches at 9 bases. The CDR3 length is 11 residues. The J segment lost 11 bases and the V segment lost 6 bases, leaving 4 bases of the junction unmatched. CDR3 in amino acids: CASSPDRGYTF. In DNA form, the CDR3 reads TGTGCCAGCAGCCCGGACAGGGGTTACACCTTC.

CDR3 sequence: CSALGNYGYTF. The DNA for the CDR3 is TGCAGTGCTTTGGGGAACTATGGCTACACCTTC. The chain couples TRBV20-1 to TRBJ1-2; D remains ambiguous. The CDR3 has 11 amino acids. Germline CDR1 DFQATT, CDR2 SNEGSKA (reference sequence). The V end was cut by 5 bases, the J end by 2 bases, with 6 bases between.

V and J are TRBV3-1 and TRBJ2-2; 8 bases agree with TRBD1. The junction had 6 bases not matched to a gene; V was cut back by 0 bases and J by 6 bases. CDR3 length equals 16 residues. From germline, CDR1 is LGHDT and CDR2 YNNKEL (reference sequence). The CDR3 sequence is CASSQDTPTGAGELFF. The CDR3 nucleotides are TGTGCCAGCAGCCAAGACACGCCGACAGGGGCCGGGGAGCTGTTTTTT.

This clonotype was picked up a small number of times. The chain couples TRBV7-9 to TRBJ2-5; 7 bases map to TRBD2. The ends lost 4 bases at V and 1 base at J; junction bases unmatched: 3. Germline V gives CDR1 SEHNR, CDR2 FQNEAQ (reference sequence). The CDR3 covers 14 residues. The CDR3 coding sequence is TGTGCCAGCAGCTGGGGGGGTCCCCAAGAGACCCAGTACTTC. Amino acid sequence: CASSWGGPQETQYF.

J is TRBJ1-2 and V is TRBV11-2; 9 bases are a match to TRBD1. The CDR3 extends over 15 amino acids. Trimming took 2 bases from V and 3 from J; bases not matched to a gene: 4. Germline CDR1 is SGHAT and CDR2 is FQNNGV. The CDR3 here is CASSLTQGADYGYTF. The CDR3 DNA reads as TGTGCCAGCAGCTTAACACAGGGGGCGGACTATGGCTACACCTTC.

This clonotype was counted many times. V usage is TRBV5-6 and J usage is TRBJ1-4, with 8 nucleotides matching TRBD1. Germline loops: CDR1 SGHDT, CDR2 YYEEEE. CDR3 length: 16 amino acids. The V gene end was trimmed by 2 bases and the J gene end by 2 bases; junction bases not matched to a gene: 5. CDR3 protein: CASSFVQGATNEKLFF. The CDR3, as DNA: TGTGCCAGCAGCTTCGTTCAGGGGGCGACTAATGAAAAACTGTTTTTT.

The rearrangement joins TRBV6-4 to TRBJ1-2; D possibly corresponds to TRBD1 (5 bases). The ends were cut back, 5 bases at V and 4 bases at J, with 14 bases in the middle. Germline loops: CDR1 MRHNA, CDR2 SNTAGT. This CDR3 comprises 14 residues. CDR3 nucleotides: TGTGCCAGCAGTTACACAGGTTCTGGCTATGGCTACACCTTC. The encoded protein is CASSYTGSGYGYTF.

The V call is TRBV6-2 or TRBV6-3, the J call TRBJ2-3, with D tentatively TRBD2 (6 bases). Trimming left V 5 bases short and J 6 bases short, with 12 bases between. Germline CDR1 and CDR2: MNHEY and SVGEGT. The CDR3 is 13 amino acids. CDR3 coding DNA: TGTGCCAGCAGTAGGACCCGGGGGGATACGCAGTATTTT. It encodes CASSRTRGDTQYF.

The chain uses TRBV2 and TRBJ2-4; D perhaps matches TRBD1 (5 bases). V lost 2 bases and J 3 bases, leaving 11 bases between the germline ends. Germline loops: CDR1 SNHLY, CDR2 FYNNEI. The CDR3 loop spans 15 amino acids. DNA of the CDR3: TGTGCCAGCAGTGAAAGCTCAGGGCACAAAAACATTCAGTACTTC. Its translation is CASSESSGHKNIQYF. Filled out from reference TRBV2 and TRBJ2-4, the complete variable domain reads EPEVTQTPSHQVTQMGQEVILRCVPISNHLYFYWYRQILGQKVEFLVSFYNNEISEKSEIFDDQFSVERPDGSNFTLKIRSTKLEDSAMYFCASSESSGHKNIQYFGAGTRLSVL.

The J gene is TRBJ2-1, the V gene TRBV10-3, with D perhaps TRBD2 (6 bases). In germline, CDR1 is ENHRY, CDR2 SYGVKD. The CDR3 is made up of 12 amino acids. With 0 bases removed from V and 12 bases from J, the gap between germline ends came to 9 bases. The CDR3 nucleotides are TGTGCCATCAGTGAGTCGACTAGTTCGCAGTTCTTC. It translates to CAISESTSSQFF.

The rearrangement joins TRBV28 to TRBJ2-5; 8 bases are shared with TRBD1. Germline CDR1 reads MDHEN; CDR2 reads SYDVKM. This CDR3 has 13 residues. Losses at the gene ends were 6 bases for V and 5 bases for J; bases not matched to a gene: 5. CDR3 protein: CASRRTGIETQYF. CDR3 bases: TGTGCCAGCAGACGGACAGGGATCGAGACCCAGTACTTC. The complete variable domain, with remaining parts taken from reference TRBV28 and TRBJ2-5, reads DVKVTQSSRYLVKRTGEKVFLECVQDMDHENMFWYRQDPGLGLRLIYFSYDVKMKEKGDIPEGYSVSREKKERFSLILESASTNQTSMYLCASRRTGIETQYFGPGTRLLVL.